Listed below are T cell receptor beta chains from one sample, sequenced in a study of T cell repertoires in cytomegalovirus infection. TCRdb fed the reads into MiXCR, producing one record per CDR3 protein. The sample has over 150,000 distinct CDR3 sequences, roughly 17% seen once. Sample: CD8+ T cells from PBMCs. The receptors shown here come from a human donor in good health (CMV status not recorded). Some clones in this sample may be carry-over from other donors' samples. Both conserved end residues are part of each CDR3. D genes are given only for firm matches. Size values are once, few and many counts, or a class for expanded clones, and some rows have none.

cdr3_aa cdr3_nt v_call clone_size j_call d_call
CASSFPGAGARGNEQFF TGTGCCAGCAGCTTCCCTGGAGCGGGGGCGCGCGGCAATGAGCAGTTCTTC TRBV7-9 few TRBJ2-1 TRBD2
CASSSLAGYNEQFF TGTGCCAGCAGCTCTCTAGCGGGGTACAATGAGCAGTTCTTC TRBV7-2 - TRBJ2-1 TRBD2
CASTFGGALNEQFF TGTGCCAGCACGTTCGGGGGGGCGTTGAATGAGCAGTTCTTC TRBV12-3/TRBV12-4 - TRBJ2-1 TRBD2
CASSLPLGGTLQETQYF TGTGCCAGCAGCTTACCGCTTGGCGGGACCCTACAAGAGACCCAGTACTTC TRBV7-8 many TRBJ2-5 -
CSVEDQTRAKGEKLFF TGCAGCGTTGAAGATCAAACCAGGGCGAAGGGTGAAAAACTGTTTTTT TRBV29-1 few TRBJ1-4 -
CASSYRGEAGELFF TGTGCCAGCAGTTACCGGGGGGAAGCCGGGGAGCTGTTTTTT TRBV6-5 - TRBJ2-2 TRBD2
CASSLDRETYEQYF TGTGCCAGCAGCTTGGACAGGGAGACCTACGAGCAGTACTTC TRBV5-8 few TRBJ2-7 -
CACSPGSYEQYF TGTGCCTGCAGCCCTGGGAGTTACGAGCAGTACTTC TRBV7-2 - TRBJ2-7 -
CASSHRAPNEKLFF TGCGCCAGCAGCCATCGAGCGCCTAATGAAAAACTGTTTTTT TRBV4-3 few TRBJ1-4 -
CASSYGDEQYF TGTGCCAGCAGTTACGGTGACGAGCAGTACTTC TRBV6-2/TRBV6-3 few TRBJ2-7 -
CASSDPFIATQYF TGTGCCAGCAGTGACCCGTTTATAGCGACCCAGTACTTC TRBV12-3/TRBV12-4 - TRBJ2-5 -
CASSSGIREKLFF TGTGCCAGCAGTTCAGGGATAAGGGAAAAACTGTTTTTT TRBV27 few TRBJ1-4 -
CASSLPHDQGESSYNEQFF TGTGCCAGCAGCTTACCTCATGACCAGGGTGAAAGCTCCTACAATGAGCAGTTCTTC TRBV7-8 few TRBJ2-1 -
CASSTDTGELFF TGTGCCAGCAGCACGGACACCGGGGAGCTGTTTTTT TRBV12-3/TRBV12-4 few TRBJ2-2 -
CASSYAEGGGEQYF TGTGCCAGCAGTTACGCGGAGGGGGGAGGAGAGCAGTACTTC TRBV6-6 - TRBJ2-7 -
CASGLDPDTGNTEAFF TGTGCTAGTGGTTTGGATCCGGACACGGGGAACACTGAAGCTTTCTTT TRBV12-5 - TRBJ1-1 -
CASSLRDRHNQPQHF TGTGCCAGCAGTTTACGGGACAGACACAATCAGCCCCAGCATTTT TRBV27 few TRBJ1-5 TRBD1
CAHTPGQGNTIYF TGTGCCCATACCCCGGGACAGGGAAACACCATATATTTT TRBV28 many TRBJ1-3 TRBD1
CASTRTGRVDEQYF TGTGCCAGCACCCGGACAGGGCGCGTGGACGAGCAGTACTTC TRBV6-2/TRBV6-3 few TRBJ2-7 TRBD1
CASSVSGGPGNEQFF TGTGCCAGCAGCGTTAGCGGGGGGCCAGGGAATGAGCAGTTCTTC TRBV7-2 few TRBJ2-1 TRBD2
CASSLLDYEQYF TGTGCCAGCAGTTTACTAGATTACGAGCAGTACTTC TRBV12-3/TRBV12-4 few TRBJ2-7 -
CASSEFTGTNQPQHF TGTGCCAGCAGTGAATTTACGGGGACTAATCAGCCCCAGCATTTT TRBV2 few TRBJ1-5 -
CASSLAPSWGYNEQFF TGTGCCAGCAGCTTAGCGCCTAGCTGGGGCTACAATGAGCAGTTCTTC TRBV7-9 - TRBJ2-1 -
CASSTSGDYEQYF TGTGCCAGCTCAACTAGCGGCGACTACGAGCAGTACTTC TRBV7-9 - TRBJ2-7 TRBD2
CSATGPINSPLHF TGCAGTGCTACGGGACCGATAAATTCACCCCTCCACTTT TRBV20-1 - TRBJ1-6 -
CASSEGSSGGPQETQYF TGTGCCAGCAGCGAAGGATCTAGCGGGGGGCCACAAGAGACCCAGTACTTC TRBV7-6 - TRBJ2-5 TRBD2
CASSYPLSGNTIYF TGTGCCAGCAGTTACCCACTCTCTGGAAACACCATATATTTT TRBV6-2/TRBV6-3 few TRBJ1-3 -
CASRGVGAGTEKIGDRFKLFF TGTGCCAGCAGAGGAGTGGGCGCCGGGACAGAAAAGATCGGGGATCGGTTTAAACTGTTTTTT TRBV7-9 few TRBJ1-4 TRBD1
CASGLGQGSDTQYF TGTGCTAGTGGTTTGGGACAGGGCTCAGATACGCAGTATTTT TRBV12-5 - TRBJ2-3 TRBD1
CASSQVQGTGGYSNQPQHF TGTGCCAGCAGCCAAGTTCAAGGGACAGGGGGGTATAGCAATCAGCCCCAGCATTTT TRBV4-2 - TRBJ1-5 TRBD1
CASSLRLFTDTQYF TGTGCCAGCAGTTTGAGGCTATTCACAGATACGCAGTATTTT TRBV12-3/TRBV12-4 few TRBJ2-3 -
CASSPTGGFGYTF TGTGCCAGCAGCCCCACGGGGGGCTTTGGCTACACCTTC TRBV28 - TRBJ1-2 -
CASSYDHPLHF TGTGCCAGCAGTTACGATCATCCCCTCCACTTT TRBV6-6 - TRBJ1-6 -
CASTGGAGANVLTF TGTGCCAGCACCGGGGGGGCTGGGGCCAACGTCCTGACTTTC TRBV12-3/TRBV12-4 - TRBJ2-6 TRBD2
CASSPGQGSNHQPQHF TGTGCCAGCAGCCCAGGACAGGGAAGTAATCATCAGCCCCAGCATTTT TRBV7-2 many TRBJ1-5 TRBD1
CASSLPVEGTADTIYF TGTGCCAGCAGCCTCCCGGTCGAGGGCACCGCGGACACCATATATTTT TRBV7-9 - TRBJ1-3 -
CASSLFEGDRDEQFF TGTGCCAGCAGCTTATTCGAGGGGGACAGAGATGAGCAGTTCTTC TRBV7-9 few TRBJ2-1 TRBD1
CASSIGQGFNSPLHF TGTGCCAGCAGTATTGGACAGGGGTTTAATTCACCCCTCCACTTT TRBV28 few TRBJ1-6 TRBD1
CASSLAGGLGETQYF TGTGCCAGCAGCTTAGCAGGGGGTCTAGGAGAGACCCAGTACTTC TRBV7-3 - TRBJ2-5 TRBD1
CASSVGGVQETQYF TGTGCCAGCAGCGTAGGCGGGGTCCAAGAGACCCAGTACTTC TRBV9 - TRBJ2-5 -
CASSSFGDEQFF TGTGCCAGCAGCTCCTTCGGGGATGAGCAGTTCTTC TRBV5-6 few TRBJ2-1 -
CASSHSNEQFF TGTGCCAGCAGCCACAGTAATGAGCAGTTCTTC TRBV12-3/TRBV12-4 - TRBJ2-1 -
CASSHSQGLYF TGTGCCAGCAGCCACTCACAGGGGTTATACTTC TRBV3-1 - TRBJ2-7 TRBD1
CASSLVLQGPRPQHF TGTGCCAGCAGCTTAGTTTTACAGGGTCCGCGACCCCAGCATTTT TRBV7-2 many TRBJ1-5 -
CASSQGLRGGAREKLFF TGCGCCAGCAGCCAAGGACTCAGGGGGGGGGCCCGCGAAAAACTGTTTTTT TRBV4-1 few TRBJ1-4 TRBD1
CASSRPGQGTMTEAFF TGTGCCAGCAGCCGACCGGGACAGGGGACGATGACTGAAGCTTTCTTT TRBV5-6 many TRBJ1-1 TRBD1
CASSSPDKIYNEQFF TGTGCCAGCAGCTCCCCGGACAAGATCTACAATGAGCAGTTCTTC TRBV7-9 - TRBJ2-1 -
CATSRDLGRSSYNEQFF TGTGCCACCAGCAGAGATCTCGGTAGGAGCTCCTACAATGAGCAGTTCTTC TRBV15 few TRBJ2-1 -
CASSGGRGDEQFF TGTGCCAGCAGTGGTGGGAGGGGGGATGAGCAGTTCTTC TRBV12-3/TRBV12-4 few TRBJ2-1 -
CASSPAGHQREAFF TGTGCCAGCAGCCCCGCAGGACACCAGCGGGAAGCTTTCTTT TRBV27 few TRBJ1-1 -
CASSSGGYSYEQYF TGTGCCAGCAGTAGCGGTGGTTACTCCTACGAGCAGTACTTC TRBV12-3/TRBV12-4 - TRBJ2-7 -
CATSDSHRGPGSYEQYF TGTGCCACCAGTGATTCCCACCGGGGGCCAGGGTCCTACGAGCAGTACTTC TRBV24-1 - TRBJ2-7 -
CASSHRQSTDTQYF TGCGCCAGCAGCCATCGACAGAGCACAGATACGCAGTATTTT TRBV5-1 - TRBJ2-3 -
CASSQDVADTYEQYF TGCGCCAGCAGCCAAGATGTGGCGGATACCTACGAGCAGTACTTC TRBV4-1 - TRBJ2-7 -